Shown below are 30 T cell receptor beta chains from a single sample sequenced in a study of blood T cell repertoires in COVID-19. Assay used: immunoSEQ multiplex PCR; TCRdb lists only in-frame clones, some missing. The sample includes about 310,000 clones, about 90% of them seen just once. Material: PBMCs or T cells enriched from blood (not recorded which). Receptors were obtained from a woman in her thirties who had recovered from COVID-19.

This chain uses TRBV10-3 with TRBJ1-5; D ambiguous. Germline values: CDR1 ENHRY, CDR2 SYGVKD. The CDR3 loop spans 13 amino acids. The ends were cut back, 8 bases at V and 0 bases at J, with 8 bases in the middle. The CDR3 here is CAISSDSNQPQHF. The CDR3 DNA is TGTGCCATCTCCAGCGATAGCAATCAGCCCCAGCATTTT.

The chain uses TRBV11-2 and TRBJ1-1; unclear D gene. The germline CDR1 and CDR2 sequences are SGHAT and FQNNGV. Trimming removed 5 bases at V and 4 bases at J, with 14 bases between. CDR3 length: 14 residues. The CDR3 DNA reads as TGTGCCAGCAGCCCTAGGAGTCGGCGCACTGAAGCTTTCTTT. This translates into CASSPRSRRTEAFF.

The table lists this clone with a count of one. The J gene is TRBJ2-1, the V gene TRBV11-2; D ambiguous. CDR1 is SGHAT, CDR2 FQNNGV, per germline. Trimming took off 3 bases at V and 13 bases at J, with 16 bases between the two ends. CDR3 length: 13 residues. CDR3 DNA sequence: TGTGCCAGCAGCTTCGACTCCCAGATCTTACAGTTCTTC. Residues: CASSFDSQILQFF.

CDR3 sequence reads: CASRRHYNEQFF. In DNA form, the CDR3 reads TGTGCCAGCAGGAGACATTACAATGAGCAGTTCTTC. J is TRBJ2-1 and V is TRBV12-3 or TRBV12-4; D call uncertain. This CDR3 is built from 12 residues. V gave up 6 bases and J gave up 4 bases, with 7 bases separating them.

The J gene is TRBJ1-2, the V gene TRBV7-2, with 7 bases aligning to TRBD1. Trimming removed 0 bases from V and 3 bases from J; junction bases left unmatched: 16. The CDR3 sequence is 19 residues long. Germline V CDR1 and CDR2: SGHTA, FQGNSA. CDR3 in amino acids: CASSLARGDSYIHDYGYTF. In DNA form, the CDR3 reads TGTGCCAGCAGCTTAGCCCGCGGGGACAGCTATATTCACGACTATGGCTACACCTTC.

A single count supports this clone. The CDR3 DNA reads as TGTGCCAGCAGTTACGTGGGGGGGGGCTATGGCTACACCTTC. It encodes CASSYVGGGYGYTF. The V call is TRBV6-6, the J call TRBJ1-2; D might be TRBD1 (5 bases). The CDR3 sequence is 14 residues long. V was pared by 2 bases and J by 4 bases, with 11 bases between. CDR1 is MNHNY, CDR2 SVGAGI, per germline (reference sequence).

The V call is TRBV3-1 (or the pseudogene TRBV3-2), the J call TRBJ1-4; D is unresolved. The CDR3 covers 17 residues. Germline loops: CDR1 LGHDT, CDR2 YNNKEL (reference sequence). The ends were cut back, 1 base at V and 4 bases at J, with 16 bases in the middle. CDR3 nucleotides: TGTGCCAGCAGCCAAGTTCCTCTTCTCCGTTATAATGAAAAACTGTTTTTT. It codes for CASSQVPLLRYNEKLFF.

The CDR3 DNA reads as TGTGCCAGCAGCGTAGTTTACAGGGGATTGTCTGAAGCTTTCTTT. Translated: CASSVVYRGLSEAFF. The chain links TRBV9 to TRBJ1-1; 7 nucleotides agree with TRBD1. Germline V gene lookup returns CDR1 SGDLS and CDR2 YYNGEE. CDR3 length: 15 amino acids. V was clipped by 0 bases and J by 6 bases; unmatched bases: 8. The full variable domain, with the rest looked up from reference TRBV9 and TRBJ1-1, is DSGVTQTPKHLITATGQRVTLRCSPRSGDLSVYWYQQSLDQGLQFLIQYYNGEERAKGNILERFSAQQFPDLHSELNLSSLELGDSALYFCASSVVYRGLSEAFFGQGTRLTVV.

The rearrangement joins TRBV7-9 to TRBJ1-1, with TRBD1 as a possible D gene (5 bases). V was shortened by 1 base and J by 4 bases, with 13 bases between the two germline ends. CDR3 length: 15 amino acids. Germline V gene sequence: CDR1 SEHNR, CDR2 FQNEAQ (reference sequence). The CDR3 loop reads CASSLVVRVSTEAFF. The CDR3 DNA reads as TGTGCCAGCAGCTTAGTTGTCAGGGTGAGCACTGAAGCTTTCTTT. Supplemented by reference TRBV7-9 and TRBJ1-1, the full variable domain reads DTGVSQNPRHKITKRGQNVTFRCDPISEHNRLYWYRQTLGQGPEFLTYFQNEAQLEKSRLLSDRFSAERPKGSFSTLEIQRTEQGDSAMYLCASSLVVRVSTEAFFGQGTRLTVV.

V is TRBV27 and J is TRBJ1-4; possibly TRBD1 for D (6 bases). Between the trimmed V and J ends, which lost 1 base and 8 bases, there was a span of 20 bases. The CDR3 covers 17 residues. CDR1 is MNHEY, CDR2 SMNVEV, per germline (reference sequence). The CDR3: CASSLFYGGAGEEKLFF. The CDR3 region has the DNA TGTGCCAGCAGTTTATTTTATGGGGGCGCGGGGGAGGAAAAACTGTTTTTT.

The rearrangement joins TRBV7-2 to TRBJ1-5; D is perhaps TRBD1 (5 bases). Between the trimmed V and J ends, which lost 1 base and 2 bases, there was a span of 6 bases. Germline values: CDR1 SGHTA, CDR2 FQGNSA. This CDR3 region has 14 residues. CDR3 coding DNA: TGTGCCAGCAGCTTAGGCAGGGGCAATCAGCCCCAGCATTTT. This codes for CASSLGRGNQPQHF.

This rearrangement joins TRBV19 to TRBJ2-7; 11 bases match TRBD1. The germline V gene has CDR1 LNHDA and CDR2 SQIVND (reference sequence). V shed 8 bases and J 6 bases; nucleotides not matched to a gene: 6. There are 13 residues in the CDR3. CDR3 region: CASRGQGAPEQYF. In nucleotides, the CDR3 is TGTGCCAGTCGCGGACAGGGGGCCCCCGAGCAGTACTTC.

This rearrangement joins TRBV10-3 to TRBJ2-1, with 14 nucleotides matching TRBD2. The germline CDR1 and CDR2 sequences are ENHRY and SYGVKD. The V gene end was trimmed by 1 base and the J gene end by 6 bases; junction bases not matched to a gene: 2. The CDR3 extends over 16 amino acids. CDR3 sequence (DNA): TGTGCCATCAGTGAGTTGACTAGCGGGAGGGCCAATGAGCAGTTCTTC. Amino acid sequence: CAISELTSGRANEQFF.

The rearrangement uses TRBV9 and TRBJ1-1; D gene uncertain. Germline CDR1 is SGDLS and CDR2 is YYNGEE. The CDR3 length is 13 residues. V was cut by 0 bases and J by 5 bases, with 8 bases left in between. The CDR3 loop reads CASSVDSVTEAFF. CDR3 DNA sequence: TGTGCCAGCAGCGTAGATAGCGTAACTGAAGCTTTCTTT.

This chain links TRBV19 with TRBJ2-2, with a weak D call TRBD1 (5 bases). CDR3 length: 18 residues. Germline-derived CDR1 and CDR2 are LNHDA and SQIVND (reference sequence). Trimming took 3 bases from V and 1 from J, leaving 18 bases between them. The CDR3 spells CASSILGGQTVNTGELFF. The DNA for the CDR3 is TGTGCCAGTAGTATCCTTGGTGGGCAGACAGTGAACACCGGGGAGCTGTTTTTT. Using reference TRBV19 and TRBJ2-2 for the parts outside the CDR3, the full variable domain is DGGITQSPKYLFRKEGQNVTLSCEQNLNHDAMYWYRQDPGQGLRLIYYSQIVNDFQKGDIAEGYSVSREKKESFPLTVTSAQKNPTAFYLCASSILGGQTVNTGELFFGEGSRLTVL.

V is TRBV21-1 and J is TRBJ1-2. TRBV21-1 is designated a pseudogene. The CDR3 is 13 amino acids. The CDR3 spells CASRWSHRRGYTF. CDR3 coding DNA: TGTGCCAGCAGATGGAGCCACCGACGTGGCTACACCTTC.

The genes are TRBV6-5 and TRBJ2-7, with a possible D match to TRBD2 (5 bases). The germline gives CDR1 MNHEY, CDR2 SVGAGI. The CDR3 is 14 residues long. Trimming took 2 bases from V and 6 from J, leaving 14 bases between them. DNA for the CDR3: TGTGCCAGCAGTTACGGCGGTTCCCGGGGCGAGCAGTACTTC. Translation gives CASSYGGSRGEQYF.

On this clone: In the same sample, other DNA sequences code for this CDR3. CDR3 sequence (DNA): TGTGCCACCAGTCGGGACTATAACTATGGCTACACCTTC. This gives the protein CATSRDYNYGYTF. The genes are TRBV15 and TRBJ1-2; a weak D match, TRBD1 (5 bases). V gave up 6 bases and J gave up 1 base, with 9 bases separating them. The CDR3 has 13 amino acids. Germline lookup yields CDR1 LNHNV and CDR2 YYDKDF (reference sequence).

A few counts support this clone. The chain links TRBV10-1 to TRBJ2-5; 11 bases match TRBD2. Losses at the gene ends were 0 bases for V and 3 bases for J; bases not matched to a gene: 6. Germline CDR1 is WNHNN and CDR2 is SYGVQD (reference sequence). The CDR3 is 17 amino acids. Here the CDR3 DNA reads TGCGCCAGCAGTGAGTCTTCAGTACTAGCGGGAGAAGAGACCCAGTACTTC. It is translated as CASSESSVLAGEETQYF.

The chain is built from TRBV16 and TRBJ1-2, with TRBD1 matching over 8 bases. The CDR3 length is 18 residues. V lost 4 bases and J lost 7; bases outside the gene matches: 20. Germline assignment: CDR1 KGHSY and CDR2 FQNENV. The CDR3 nucleotides are TGTGCCAGCAGCCCTGATCTATGGGCAGGGGGCGCGCATGGTGGCTACACCTTC. Residues: CASSPDLWAGGAHGGYTF.

The V call is TRBV29-1, the J call TRBJ1-1, with 10 bases lining up with TRBD1. CDR3 length equals 18 residues. The V segment lost 4 bases and the J segment 4 bases; nucleotides outside the gene matches: 18. From germline, CDR1 is SQVTM and CDR2 ANQGSEA. CDR3 coding DNA: TGCAGCGTTGGAATGACGTTATGGGACAGGGGCTCGACCACTGAAGCTTTCTTT. This gives the protein CSVGMTLWDRGSTTEAFF.

The J gene is TRBJ1-2, the V gene TRBV28; TRBD1 might be the D (6 bases). V lost 6 bases and J 8 bases, leaving 19 bases between the germline ends. Germline CDR1 is MDHEN and CDR2 is SYDVKM. The CDR3 consists of 14 residues. CDR3 sequence: CASSISNRDGGYTF. CDR3 coding DNA: TGTGCCAGCAGCATCTCGAACAGGGATGGAGGCTACACCTTC.

This chain connects TRBV29-1 to TRBJ1-1, with 7 bases identical to TRBD1. In germline, CDR1 is SQVTM, CDR2 ANQGSEA. The CDR3 covers 13 residues. V lost 6 bases, J lost 4 bases, and 8 bases stayed unmatched. The CDR3 sequence: CSVITGVSTEAFF. Written as DNA, the CDR3 is TGCAGCGTGATAACAGGGGTGAGCACTGAAGCTTTCTTT.

The V call is TRBV27, the J call TRBJ2-3, with a weak D call TRBD2 (5 bases). Trimming cost V 9 bases and J 2 bases, with 15 bases left between them. Looked up from germline, CDR1 is MNHEY and CDR2 is SMNVEV (reference sequence). This CDR3 has 14 residues. The CDR3 DNA reads TGTGCCAGGCAGAGACTACTACTCACAGATACGCAGTATTTT. Protein: CARQRLLLTDTQYF.

The rearrangement joins TRBV27 to TRBJ1-5; 9 positions match TRBD1. With V trimmed by 3 bases and J by 4 bases, 4 bases remained unmatched. The length of the CDR3 is 15 residues. Germline V lookup: CDR1 MNHEY, CDR2 SMNVEV (reference sequence). The CDR3 nucleotides read TGTGCCAGCAGTTTTCGACAGGGGGGTAATCAGCCCCAGCATTTT. Encoded protein: CASSFRQGGNQPQHF.

The genes are TRBV4-1 and TRBJ1-4; TRBD1 matches 7 bases. The CDR3 is 14 amino acids. Germline loops: CDR1 MGHRA, CDR2 YSYEKL. V shed 5 bases and J 0 bases; nucleotides not matched to a gene: 0. The DNA for the CDR3 is TGCGCCAGCAGCAGGGGGCCAACTAATGAAAAACTGTTTTTT. Amino acid sequence: CASSRGPTNEKLFF.

This chain uses TRBV10-3 with TRBJ2-7; a weak D match, TRBD1 (6 bases). Trimming took off 6 bases at V and 7 bases at J, with 19 bases between the two ends. This CDR3 spans 14 amino acids. The germline gives CDR1 ENHRY, CDR2 SYGVKD. The CDR3 loop reads CAIRDQGSTREQYF. The CDR3 DNA reads TGTGCCATCAGAGACCAGGGGTCCACCCGGGAGCAGTACTTC.

The chain combines TRBV5-4 with TRBJ1-6, with TRBD1 matching 8 bases. The CDR3 spans 15 residues. J lost 7 bases, V lost 4 bases, and 7 bases had no gene match. Germline CDR1 and CDR2: SGHNT and YYREEE (reference sequence). DNA of the CDR3: TGTGCCAGCAGCAAGGGACAGGTGACGAATTCACCCCTCCACTTT. Its translation is CASSKGQVTNSPLHF.

This chain joins TRBV7-2 and TRBJ2-7, with 13 bases that match TRBD2. The V segment lost 5 bases and the J segment 3 bases; nucleotides outside the gene matches: 4. Germline V CDR1 and CDR2: SGHTA, FQGNSA. The CDR3 is 15 residues long. CDR3 sequence reads: CASSRTSGSGYEQYF. CDR3 bases: TGTGCCAGCAGCCGGACTAGCGGGAGTGGCTACGAGCAGTACTTC. Based on the CDR3 plus reference TRBV7-2 and TRBJ2-7, the full variable domain is GAGVSQSPSNKVTEKGKDVELRCDPISGHTALYWYRQSLGQGLEFLIYFQGNSAPDKSGLPSDRFSAERTGGSVSTLTIQRTQQEDSAVYLCASSRTSGSGYEQYFGPGTRLTVT.

This clone turned up a few times. This chain connects TRBV2 to TRBJ1-1; D is ambiguous. The CDR3 contains 14 residues. V lost 5 bases and J 2 bases, leaving 12 bases between the germline ends. The germline V gene encodes CDR1 SNHLY and CDR2 FYNNEI. The CDR3 protein is CASSLREGNTEAFF. In nucleotides, the CDR3 is TGTGCCAGCAGTCTCAGAGAGGGAAACACTGAAGCTTTCTTT.